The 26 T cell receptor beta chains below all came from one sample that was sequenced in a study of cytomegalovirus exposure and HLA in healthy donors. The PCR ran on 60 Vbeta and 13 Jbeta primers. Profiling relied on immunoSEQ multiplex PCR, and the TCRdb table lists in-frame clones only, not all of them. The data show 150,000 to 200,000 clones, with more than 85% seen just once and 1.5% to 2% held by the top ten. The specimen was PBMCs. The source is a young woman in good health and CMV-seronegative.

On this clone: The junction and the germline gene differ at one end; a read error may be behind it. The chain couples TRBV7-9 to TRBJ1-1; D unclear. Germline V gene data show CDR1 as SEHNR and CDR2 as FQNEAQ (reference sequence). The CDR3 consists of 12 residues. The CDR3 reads CSSSRGNTEAFF. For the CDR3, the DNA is TGTTCCAGCAGCCGGGGGAACACTGAAGCTTTCTTT.

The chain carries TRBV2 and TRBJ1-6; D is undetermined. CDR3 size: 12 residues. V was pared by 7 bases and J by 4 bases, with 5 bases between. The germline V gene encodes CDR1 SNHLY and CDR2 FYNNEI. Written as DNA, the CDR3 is TGTGCCAGCACCCCTTATAATTCACCCCTCCACTTT. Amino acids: CASTPYNSPLHF.

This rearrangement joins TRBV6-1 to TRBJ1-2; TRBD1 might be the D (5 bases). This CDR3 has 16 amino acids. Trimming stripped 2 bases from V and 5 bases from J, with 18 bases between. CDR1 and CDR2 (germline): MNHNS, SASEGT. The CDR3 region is CASSETWGDSGYGYTF. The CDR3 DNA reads TGTGCCAGCAGTGAAACTTGGGGGGATTCGGGTTATGGCTACACCTTC.

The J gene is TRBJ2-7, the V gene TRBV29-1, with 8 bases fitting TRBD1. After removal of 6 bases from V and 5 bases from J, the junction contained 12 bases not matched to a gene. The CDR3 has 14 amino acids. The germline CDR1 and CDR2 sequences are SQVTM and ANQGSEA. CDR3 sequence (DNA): TGCAGCGTAGCCTATTCGACAGGGGACCACGAGCAGTACTTC. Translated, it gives CSVAYSTGDHEQYF.

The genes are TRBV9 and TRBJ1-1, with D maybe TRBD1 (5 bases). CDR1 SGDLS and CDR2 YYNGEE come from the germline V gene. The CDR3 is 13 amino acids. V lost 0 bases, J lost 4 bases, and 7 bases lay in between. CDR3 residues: CASSVGQGTEAFF. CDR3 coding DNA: TGTGCCAGCAGCGTAGGGCAGGGCACTGAAGCTTTCTTT.

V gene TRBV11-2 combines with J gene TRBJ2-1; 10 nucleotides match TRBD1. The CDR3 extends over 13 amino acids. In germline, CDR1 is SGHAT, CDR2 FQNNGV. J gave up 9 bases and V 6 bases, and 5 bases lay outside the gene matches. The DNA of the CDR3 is TGTGCCAGCAGTGACAGGGGGCGCGGTGAGCAGTTCTTC. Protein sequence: CASSDRGRGEQFF. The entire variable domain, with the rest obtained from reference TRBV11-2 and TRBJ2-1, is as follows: EAGVAQSPRYKIIEKRQSVAFWCNPISGHATLYWYQQILGQGPKLLIQFQNNGVVDDSQLPKDRFSAERLKGVDSTLKIQPAKLEDSAVYLCASSDRGRGEQFFGPGTRLTVL.

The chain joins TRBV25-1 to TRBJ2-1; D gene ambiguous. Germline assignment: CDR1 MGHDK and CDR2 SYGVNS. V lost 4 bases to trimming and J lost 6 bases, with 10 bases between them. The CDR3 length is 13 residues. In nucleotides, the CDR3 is TGTGCCAGCAGTGTAACAGAACTCAATGAGCAGTTCTTC. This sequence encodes CASSVTELNEQFF.

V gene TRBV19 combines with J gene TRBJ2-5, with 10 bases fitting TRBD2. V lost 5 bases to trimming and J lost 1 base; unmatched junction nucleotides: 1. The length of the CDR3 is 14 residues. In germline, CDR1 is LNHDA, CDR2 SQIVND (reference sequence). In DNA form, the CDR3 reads TGTGCCAGTAGTGGGACTAGCGTCCAAGAGACCCAGTACTTC. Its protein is CASSGTSVQETQYF.

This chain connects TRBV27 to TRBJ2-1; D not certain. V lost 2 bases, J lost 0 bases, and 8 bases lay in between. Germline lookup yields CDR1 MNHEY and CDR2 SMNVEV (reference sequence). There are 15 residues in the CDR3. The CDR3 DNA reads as TGTGCCAGCAGTTTAGCGGTAAGCTCCTACAATGAGCAGTTCTTC. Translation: CASSLAVSSYNEQFF.

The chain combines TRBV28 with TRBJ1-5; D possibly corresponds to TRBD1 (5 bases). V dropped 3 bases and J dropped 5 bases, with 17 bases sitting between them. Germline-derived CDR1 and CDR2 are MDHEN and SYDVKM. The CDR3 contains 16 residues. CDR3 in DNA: TGTGCCAGCAGTTTGGGGCTCACCTACCACGATCAGCCCCAGCATTTT. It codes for CASSLGLTYHDQPQHF. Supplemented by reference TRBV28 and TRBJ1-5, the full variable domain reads DVKVTQSSRYLVKRTGEKVFLECVQDMDHENMFWYRQDPGLGLRLIYFSYDVKMKEKGDIPEGYSVSREKKERFSLILESASTNQTSMYLCASSLGLTYHDQPQHFGDGTRLSIL.

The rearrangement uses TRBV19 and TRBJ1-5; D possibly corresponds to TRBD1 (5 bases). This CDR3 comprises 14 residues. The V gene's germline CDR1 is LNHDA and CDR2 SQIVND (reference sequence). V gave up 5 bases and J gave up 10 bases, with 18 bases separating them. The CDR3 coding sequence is TGTGCCAGTAGTCGACAGCGGGGGATGAGACCCCAGCATTTT. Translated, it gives CASSRQRGMRPQHF. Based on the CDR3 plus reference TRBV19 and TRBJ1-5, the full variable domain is DGGITQSPKYLFRKEGQNVTLSCEQNLNHDAMYWYRQDPGQGLRLIYYSQIVNDFQKGDIAEGYSVSREKKESFPLTVTSAQKNPTAFYLCASSRQRGMRPQHFGDGTRLSIL.

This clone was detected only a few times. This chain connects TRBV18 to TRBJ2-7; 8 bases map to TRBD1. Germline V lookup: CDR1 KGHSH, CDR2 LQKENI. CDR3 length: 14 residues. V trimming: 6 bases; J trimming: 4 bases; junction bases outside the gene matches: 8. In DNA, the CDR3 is TGTGCCAGCTCCCCGGGGACAGGAAAATACGAGCAGTACTTC. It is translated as CASSPGTGKYEQYF.

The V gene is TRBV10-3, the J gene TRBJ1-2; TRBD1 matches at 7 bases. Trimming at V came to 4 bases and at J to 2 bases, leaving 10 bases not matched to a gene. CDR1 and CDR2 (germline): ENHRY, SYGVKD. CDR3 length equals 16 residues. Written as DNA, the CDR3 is TGTGCCATCAGTGGGCAGGGGGGACTCGTAAACTATGGCTACACCTTC. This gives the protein CAISGQGGLVNYGYTF.

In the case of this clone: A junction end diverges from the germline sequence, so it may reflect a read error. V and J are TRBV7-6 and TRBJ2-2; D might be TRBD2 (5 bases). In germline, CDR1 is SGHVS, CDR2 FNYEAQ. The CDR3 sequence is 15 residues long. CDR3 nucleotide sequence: TGTGCCAGCAGCTTAGATAGCCGCTACACCGGGGAGCCGTTTTTT. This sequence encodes CASSLDSRYTGEPFF.

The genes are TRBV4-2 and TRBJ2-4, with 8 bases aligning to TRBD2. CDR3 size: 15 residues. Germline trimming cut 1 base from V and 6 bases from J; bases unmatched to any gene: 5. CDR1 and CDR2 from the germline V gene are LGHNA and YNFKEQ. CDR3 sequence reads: CASSQVASGRNIQYF. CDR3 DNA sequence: TGTGCCAGCAGCCAAGTGGCCAGCGGGAGAAACATTCAGTACTTC.

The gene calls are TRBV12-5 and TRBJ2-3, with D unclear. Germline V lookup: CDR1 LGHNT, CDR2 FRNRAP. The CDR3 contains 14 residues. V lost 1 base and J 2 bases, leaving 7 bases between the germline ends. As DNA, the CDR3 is TGTGCTAGTGGTTTGGGAGTAATCACAGATACGCAGTATTTT. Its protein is CASGLGVITDTQYF.

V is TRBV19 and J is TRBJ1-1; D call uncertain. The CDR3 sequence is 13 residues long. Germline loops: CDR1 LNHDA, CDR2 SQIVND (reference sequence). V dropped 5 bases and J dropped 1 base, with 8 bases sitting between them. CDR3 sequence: CASSVAGNTEAFF. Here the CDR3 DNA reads TGTGCCAGTAGTGTGGCTGGGAACACTGAAGCTTTCTTT.

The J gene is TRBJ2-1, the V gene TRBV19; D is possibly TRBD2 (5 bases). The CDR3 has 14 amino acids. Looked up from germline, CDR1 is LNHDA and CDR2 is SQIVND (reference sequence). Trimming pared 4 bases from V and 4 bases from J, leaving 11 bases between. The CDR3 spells CASSRERGYNEQFF. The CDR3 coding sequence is TGTGCCAGTAGTAGGGAGAGAGGGTACAATGAGCAGTTCTTC.

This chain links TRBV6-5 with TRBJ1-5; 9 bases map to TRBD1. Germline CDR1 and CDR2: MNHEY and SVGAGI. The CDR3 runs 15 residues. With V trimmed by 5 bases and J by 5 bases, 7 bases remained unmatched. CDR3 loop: CASSAQGAGDQPQHF. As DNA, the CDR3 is TGTGCCAGCAGTGCACAGGGGGCGGGGGATCAGCCCCAGCATTTT.

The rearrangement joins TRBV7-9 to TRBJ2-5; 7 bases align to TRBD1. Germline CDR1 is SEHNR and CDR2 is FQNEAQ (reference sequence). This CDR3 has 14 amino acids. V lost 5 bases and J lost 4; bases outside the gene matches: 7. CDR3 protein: CASSRQGVGETQYF. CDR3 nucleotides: TGTGCCAGCAGCCGACAGGGAGTAGGAGAGACCCAGTACTTC.

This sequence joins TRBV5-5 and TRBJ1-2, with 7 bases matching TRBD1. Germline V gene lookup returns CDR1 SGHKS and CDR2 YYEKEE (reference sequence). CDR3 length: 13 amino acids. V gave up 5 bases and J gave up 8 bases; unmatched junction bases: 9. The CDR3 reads CASRRTGLGGYTF. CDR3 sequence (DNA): TGTGCCAGCAGACGGACAGGCCTCGGGGGCTACACCTTC.

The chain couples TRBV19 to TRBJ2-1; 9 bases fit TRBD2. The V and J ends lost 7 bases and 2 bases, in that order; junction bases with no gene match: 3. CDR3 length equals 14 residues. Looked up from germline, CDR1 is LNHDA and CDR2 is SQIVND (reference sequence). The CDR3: CASNLAGTYNEQFF. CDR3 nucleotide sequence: TGTGCCAGTAATCTAGCGGGGACCTACAATGAGCAGTTCTTC.

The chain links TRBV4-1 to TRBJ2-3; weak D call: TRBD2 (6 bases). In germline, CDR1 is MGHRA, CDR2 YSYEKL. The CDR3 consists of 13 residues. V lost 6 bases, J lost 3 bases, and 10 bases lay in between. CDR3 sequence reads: CASREGLTDTQYF. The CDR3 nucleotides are TGCGCCAGCAGGGAGGGACTTACAGATACGCAGTATTTT.

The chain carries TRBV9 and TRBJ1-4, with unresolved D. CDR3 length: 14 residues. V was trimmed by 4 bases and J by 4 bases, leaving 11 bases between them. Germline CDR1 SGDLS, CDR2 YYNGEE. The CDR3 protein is CASSKTLINEKLFF. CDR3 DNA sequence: TGTGCCAGCAGCAAAACCCTAATTAATGAAAAACTGTTTTTT.

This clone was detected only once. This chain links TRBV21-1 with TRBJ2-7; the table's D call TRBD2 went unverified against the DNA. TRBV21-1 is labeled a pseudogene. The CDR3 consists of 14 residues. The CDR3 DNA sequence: TGTGCCAGCAGCAGGGAGGGCAGCGGGGACGAGCAGTACTTC. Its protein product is CASSREGSGDEQYF.

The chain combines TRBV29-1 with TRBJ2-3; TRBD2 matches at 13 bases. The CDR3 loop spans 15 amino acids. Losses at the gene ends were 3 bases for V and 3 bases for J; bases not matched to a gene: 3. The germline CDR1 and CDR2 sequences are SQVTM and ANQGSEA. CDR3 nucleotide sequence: TGCAGCGTTGAGATACTAGCGGGGGGGACAGATACGCAGTATTTT. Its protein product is CSVEILAGGTDTQYF.